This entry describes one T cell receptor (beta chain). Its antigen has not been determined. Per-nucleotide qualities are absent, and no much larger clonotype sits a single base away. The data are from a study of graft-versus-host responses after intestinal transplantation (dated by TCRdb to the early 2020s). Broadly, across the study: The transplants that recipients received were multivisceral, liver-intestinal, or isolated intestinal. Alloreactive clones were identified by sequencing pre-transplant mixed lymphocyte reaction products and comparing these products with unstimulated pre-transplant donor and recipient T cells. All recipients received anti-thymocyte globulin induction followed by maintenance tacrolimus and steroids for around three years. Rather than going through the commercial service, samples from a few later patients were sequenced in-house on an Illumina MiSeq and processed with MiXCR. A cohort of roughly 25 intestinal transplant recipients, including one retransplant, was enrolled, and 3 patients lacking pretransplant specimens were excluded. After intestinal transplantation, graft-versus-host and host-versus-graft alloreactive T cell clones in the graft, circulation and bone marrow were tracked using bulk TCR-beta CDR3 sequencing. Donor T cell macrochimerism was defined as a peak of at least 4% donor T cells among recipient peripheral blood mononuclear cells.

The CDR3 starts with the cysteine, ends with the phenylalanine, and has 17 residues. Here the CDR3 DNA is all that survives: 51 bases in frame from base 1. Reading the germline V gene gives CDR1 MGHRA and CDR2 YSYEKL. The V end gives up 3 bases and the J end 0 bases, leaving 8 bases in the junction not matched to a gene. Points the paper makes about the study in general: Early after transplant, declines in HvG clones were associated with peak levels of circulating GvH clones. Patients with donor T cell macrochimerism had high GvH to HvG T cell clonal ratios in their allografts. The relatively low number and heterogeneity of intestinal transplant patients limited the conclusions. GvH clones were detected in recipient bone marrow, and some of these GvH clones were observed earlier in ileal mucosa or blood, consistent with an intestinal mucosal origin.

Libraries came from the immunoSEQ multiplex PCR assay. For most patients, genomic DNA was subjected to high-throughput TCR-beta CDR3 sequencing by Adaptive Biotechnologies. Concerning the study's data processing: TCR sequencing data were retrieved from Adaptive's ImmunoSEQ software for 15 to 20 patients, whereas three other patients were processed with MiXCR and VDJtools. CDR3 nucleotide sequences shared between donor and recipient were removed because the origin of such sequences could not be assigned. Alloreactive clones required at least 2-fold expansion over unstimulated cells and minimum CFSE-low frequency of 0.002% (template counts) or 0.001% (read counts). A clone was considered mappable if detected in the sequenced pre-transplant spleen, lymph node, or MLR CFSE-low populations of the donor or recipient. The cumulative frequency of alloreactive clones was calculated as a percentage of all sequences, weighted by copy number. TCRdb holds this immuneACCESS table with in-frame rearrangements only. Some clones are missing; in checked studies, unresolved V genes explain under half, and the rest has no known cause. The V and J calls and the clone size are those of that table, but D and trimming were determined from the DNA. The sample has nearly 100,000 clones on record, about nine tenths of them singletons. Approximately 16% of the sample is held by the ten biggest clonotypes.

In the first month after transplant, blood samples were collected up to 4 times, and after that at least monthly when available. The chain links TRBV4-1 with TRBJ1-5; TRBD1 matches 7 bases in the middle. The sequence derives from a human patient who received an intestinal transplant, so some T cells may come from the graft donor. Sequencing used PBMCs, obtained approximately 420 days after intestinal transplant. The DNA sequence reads TGCGCCAGCAGCCAGACGGACAGGCCCTATAGCAATCAGCCCCAGCATTTT. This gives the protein CASSQTDRPYSNQPQHF.